What follows are 29 T cell receptor beta chains derived from one specimen sequenced in a study of T cell repertoires in cytomegalovirus infection. A single record per CDR3 protein comes from TCRdb applying MiXCR to the reads. The table records under 300,000 distinct CDR3 sequences, about a sixth of them present only once. The sample consisted of CD8+ T cells from PBMCs. Source of these receptors: a human donor in good health (CMV status not recorded). Some clones in this sample may be carry-over from other donors' samples.

In regard to this clonotype: One base away lies a much larger clone, so this may be a sequencing read error. The chain joins TRBV5-6 to TRBJ2-1, with D perhaps matching TRBD1 (5 bases). Germline lookup yields CDR1 SGHDT and CDR2 YYEEEE. This CDR3 spans 14 amino acids. Trimming took off 1 base at V and 8 bases at J, with 13 bases between the two ends. In DNA form, the CDR3 reads TGTGCCAGCAGCTTGAGACAGCCTTGGGATGAGCAGTTCTTC. Encoded protein: CASSLRQPWDEQFF.

In its sample, this clonotype was seen many times. The chain links TRBV28 to TRBJ1-5; D is unclear. The CDR3 sequence is 10 residues long. Germline CDR1 is MDHEN and CDR2 is SYDVKM. Trimming cost V 11 bases and J 2 bases, with 4 bases left between them. The CDR3, as DNA: TGTGCCGTAGGCAATCAGCCCCAGCATTTT. Residues: CAVGNQPQHF. The full variable domain, completed using reference TRBV28 and TRBJ1-5, is DVKVTQSSRYLVKRTGEKVFLECVQDMDHENMFWYRQDPGLGLRLIYFSYDVKMKEKGDIPEGYSVSREKKERFSLILESASTNQTSMYLCAVGNQPQHFGDGTRLSIL.

The CDR3 spells CASRQILKGRMYSNQPQHF. DNA of the CDR3: TGTGCCAGCAGGCAAATCCTTAAGGGACGGATGTATAGCAATCAGCCCCAGCATTTT. This chain connects TRBV28 to TRBJ1-5; TRBD1 is a possible D gene (5 bases). The CDR3 runs to 19 residues. Germline CDR1 is MDHEN and CDR2 is SYDVKM. The V gene lost 6 bases and the J gene lost 0 bases, with 24 bases spanning the gap. The variable domain in full, completed from reference TRBV28 and TRBJ1-5, reads DVKVTQSSRYLVKRTGEKVFLECVQDMDHENMFWYRQDPGLGLRLIYFSYDVKMKEKGDIPEGYSVSREKKERFSLILESASTNQTSMYLCASRQILKGRMYSNQPQHFGDGTRLSIL.

J is TRBJ2-1 and V is TRBV7-9, with 14 positions matching TRBD2. The CDR3 is made up of 19 amino acids. Germline CDR1 reads SEHNR; CDR2 reads FQNEAQ (reference sequence). The V and J ends lost 4 bases and 0 bases, in that order; junction bases with no gene match: 8. CDR3: CASSSRTSGGISSYNEQFF. The CDR3 DNA reads TGTGCCAGCAGCTCCAGGACTAGCGGGGGGATCAGCTCCTACAATGAGCAGTTCTTC. Based on the CDR3 plus reference TRBV7-9 and TRBJ2-1, the full variable domain is DTGVSQNPRHKITKRGQNVTFRCDPISEHNRLYWYRQTLGQGPEFLTYFQNEAQLEKSRLLSDRFSAERPKGSFSTLEIQRTEQGDSAMYLCASSSRTSGGISSYNEQFFGPGTRLTVL.

The V and J genes are TRBV6-2 or TRBV6-3 and TRBJ1-5, with 10 bases matching TRBD1. The V and J ends lost 0 bases and 2 bases, in that order; junction bases with no gene match: 7. CDR1 and CDR2 from the germline V gene are MNHEY and SVGEGT. The CDR3 is made up of 18 amino acids. The CDR3 reads CASSYSRDRGERNQPQHF. In nucleotides, the CDR3 is TGTGCCAGCAGTTACTCCCGGGACAGGGGCGAGCGCAATCAGCCCCAGCATTTT.

There are many counts of this clonotype. The chain joins TRBV7-6 to TRBJ2-2, with a weak D call TRBD2 (5 bases). Germline lookup yields CDR1 SGHVS and CDR2 FNYEAQ. The CDR3 totals 15 residues. Trimming took 4 bases from V and 5 from J, leaving 14 bases between them. Here the CDR3 reads CASSSSKSGTGELFF. For the CDR3, the DNA is TGTGCCAGCAGCTCCAGTAAAAGCGGTACCGGGGAGCTGTTTTTT.

This clonotype was recorded a few times. V is TRBV2 and J is TRBJ2-3; perhaps D is TRBD1 or TRBD2 (5 bases each). Looked up from germline, CDR1 is SNHLY and CDR2 is FYNNEI. Trimming removed 2 bases from V and 3 bases from J, with 12 bases in between. This CDR3 has 15 residues. CDR3 sequence reads: CASSEWGSGTDTQYF. The CDR3 coding sequence is TGTGCCAGCAGTGAATGGGGGTCTGGGACAGATACGCAGTATTTT.

The V call is TRBV2, the J call TRBJ1-1, with no clear D. In germline, CDR1 is SNHLY, CDR2 FYNNEI. This CDR3 region has 16 residues. Trimming removed 1 base at V and 5 bases at J, with 17 bases between. CDR3 sequence reads: CASSEGGRDGGTEAFF. The CDR3 DNA follows: TGTGCCAGCAGTGAAGGCGGCCGGGATGGTGGGACTGAAGCTTTCTTT.

The chain is built from TRBV5-6 and TRBJ2-2; 7 bases align to TRBD1. The J segment lost 4 bases and the V segment lost 7 bases, leaving 4 bases of the junction unmatched. The CDR3 runs 13 residues. The germline gives CDR1 SGHDT, CDR2 YYEEEE. The CDR3 DNA follows: TGTGCCAGCCAGGGACAGACCACCGGGGAGCTGTTTTTT. Amino acids: CASQGQTTGELFF.

The table lists this clonotype with a few counts. V and J are TRBV25-1 and TRBJ1-3; D unclear. The germline V gene has CDR1 MGHDK and CDR2 SYGVNS. CDR3 length equals 14 residues. Trimming removed 4 bases from V and 0 bases from J, with 7 bases in between. The CDR3 nucleotides are TGTGCCAGCAGTGGGCCCGACTCTGGAAACACCATATATTTT. Translation gives CASSGPDSGNTIYF.

This clonotype was seen ten or more times. The chain employs TRBV25-1 and TRBJ1-2, with D maybe TRBD1 (5 bases). Germline V lookup: CDR1 MGHDK, CDR2 SYGVNS. The V and J ends lost 5 bases and 8 bases respectively, with 18 bases between them. This CDR3 is 14 amino acids long. The CDR3 coding sequence is TGTGCCAGCAGTAGGGGTGCGAAGCTTTGGGGCTACACCTTC. Protein product: CASSRGAKLWGYTF.

The gene calls are TRBV28 and TRBJ1-1; D may be TRBD1 (5 bases). The CDR3 is 16 residues long. Germline V gene lookup returns CDR1 MDHEN and CDR2 SYDVKM. V shed 7 bases and J shed 0 bases, with 18 bases lying between them. The CDR3 DNA reads TGTGCCAGCAAACAGGACTACAGTGGAATGAACACTGAAGCTTTCTTT. It is translated as CASKQDYSGMNTEAFF.

This clonotype was observed at least ten times. The J gene is TRBJ1-1, the V gene TRBV19; D gene ambiguous. Germline V CDR1 and CDR2: LNHDA, SQIVND (reference sequence). The ends were cut back, 1 base at V and 1 base at J, with 7 bases in the middle. This CDR3 is 14 amino acids long. DNA of the CDR3: TGTGCCAGTAGTATAGTTAATGGGAACACTGAAGCTTTCTTT. As protein: CASSIVNGNTEAFF. Filled out from reference TRBV19 and TRBJ1-1, the complete variable domain reads DGGITQSPKYLFRKEGQNVTLSCEQNLNHDAMYWYRQDPGQGLRLIYYSQIVNDFQKGDIAEGYSVSREKKESFPLTVTSAQKNPTAFYLCASSIVNGNTEAFFGQGTRLTVV.

The chain couples TRBV19 to TRBJ2-1; 7 positions agree with TRBD2. The CDR3 totals 17 residues. The ends lost 6 bases at V and 0 bases at J; junction bases unmatched: 11. The germline V gene encodes CDR1 LNHDA and CDR2 SQIVND (reference sequence). For the CDR3, the DNA is TGTGCCAGTAGCCCCTCCCTAGCGGCGAGCTCCTACAATGAGCAGTTCTTC. Its translation: CASSPSLAASSYNEQFF.

At least ten counts were recorded for this clonotype. This chain connects TRBV14 to TRBJ2-2; a possible D gene is TRBD1 (6 bases). Germline V gene sequence: CDR1 SGHDN, CDR2 FVKESK. Trimming removed 5 bases at V and 7 bases at J, with 17 bases between. There are 15 residues in the CDR3. CDR3 sequence reads: CASSKGGQFYGELFF. CDR3 bases: TGTGCCAGCAGCAAAGGGGGACAATTCTACGGGGAGCTGTTTTTT. The variable domain in full, with the rest retrieved from reference TRBV14 and TRBJ2-2, is EAGVTQFPSHSVIEKGQTVTLRCDPISGHDNLYWYRRVMGKEIKFLLHFVKESKQDESGMPNNRFLAERTGGTYSTLKVQPAELEDSGVYFCASSKGGQFYGELFFGEGSRLTVL.

This clonotype was observed at least ten times. The chain uses TRBV27 and TRBJ2-2, with D possibly TRBD1 on 6 matching bases. V gave up 5 bases and J gave up 6 bases, with 10 bases separating them. In germline, CDR1 is MNHEY, CDR2 SMNVEV (reference sequence). The CDR3 is 13 residues long. This CDR3 is CASSPQGSGELFF. Here the CDR3 DNA reads TGTGCCAGCAGTCCCCAGGGGTCCGGGGAGCTGTTTTTT.

The table lists this clonotype with a few counts. The rearrangement uses TRBV6-2 or TRBV6-3 and TRBJ2-3, with TRBD2 matching over 9 bases. Germline V CDR1 and CDR2: MNHEY, SVGEGT. This CDR3 is built from 18 residues. V shed 0 bases, J shed 0 bases, and the junction held 7 bases outside the gene matches. CDR3 loop: CASSYSSGGLTSTDTQYF. The DNA for the CDR3 is TGTGCCAGCAGTTACTCTAGCGGGGGACTGACAAGCACAGATACGCAGTATTTT.

V usage is TRBV11-2 and J usage is TRBJ2-2, with D possibly TRBD1 on 6 matching bases. This CDR3 contains 14 residues. The V and J ends lost 0 bases and 5 bases respectively, with 7 bases between them. Germline assignment: CDR1 SGHAT and CDR2 FQNNGV. The CDR3 bases are TGTGCCAGCAGCTTAGAAGGGGGTACCGGGGAGCTGTTTTTT. Protein product: CASSLEGGTGELFF.

This clonotype occurred many times. The V and J genes are TRBV7-2 and TRBJ2-7; the D gene is possibly TRBD1 (6 bases). The CDR3 runs 19 residues. Deletions cut 1 base from V and 5 bases from J, with 27 bases between. Germline loops: CDR1 SGHTA, CDR2 FQGNSA. CDR3 DNA sequence: TGTGCCAGCAGCTTAGGTGGCCCAGTTTTTAGGACAGTGGCAGACGAGCAGTACTTC. This sequence encodes CASSLGGPVFRTVADEQYF.

The J gene is TRBJ2-7, the V gene TRBV20-1; 7 nucleotides match TRBD1. CDR3 size: 14 residues. Germline V gene sequence: CDR1 DFQATT, CDR2 SNEGSKA (reference sequence). The V gene end was trimmed by 5 bases and the J gene end by 6 bases; junction bases not matched to a gene: 13. CDR3 nucleotides: TGCAGTGCTGAAGGCCAATACAGGGGTGGCGAGCAGTACTTC. Translated: CSAEGQYRGGEQYF.

This clonotype was seen many times. The chain couples TRBV7-6 to TRBJ1-2; D remains unclear. CDR3 length: 14 residues. CDR1 is SGHVS and CDR2 is FNYEAQ in the germline V gene. V dropped 1 base and J dropped 4 bases, with 10 bases sitting between them. CDR3 region: CASSLGSGGYGYTF. CDR3 DNA sequence: TGTGCCAGCAGCTTAGGGTCCGGCGGCTATGGCTACACCTTC.

This clonotype was observed a handful of times. The rearrangement uses TRBV20-1 and TRBJ2-6, with TRBD1 identical over 8 bases. This CDR3 is 16 amino acids long. The germline V gene encodes CDR1 DFQATT and CDR2 SNEGSKA (reference sequence). V lost 3 bases, J lost 0 bases, and 4 bases stayed unmatched. CDR3: CSARDRDPSGANVLTF. The CDR3 coding sequence is TGCAGTGCTAGGGACAGGGACCCCTCTGGGGCCAACGTCCTGACTTTC.

There are a few counts of this clonotype. The genes are TRBV12-3 or TRBV12-4 and TRBJ2-1, with 11 bases that match TRBD1. The V and J ends lost 3 bases and 8 bases, in that order; junction bases with no gene match: 9. The CDR3 is 16 residues long. The DNA of the CDR3 is TGTGCCAGCAGTTTTATACTGGGGACAGGGGGGGATGAGCAGTTCTTC. Its translation: CASSFILGTGGDEQFF.

V usage is TRBV10-3 and J usage is TRBJ2-1; TRBD1 is a possible D gene (5 bases). There are 12 residues in the CDR3. V gave up 5 bases and J gave up 8 bases, with 10 bases separating them. Germline CDR1 ENHRY, CDR2 SYGVKD. The CDR3 bases are TGTGCCATCAGTATGGACAACTATGAGCAGTTCTTC. It is translated as CAISMDNYEQFF.

This clonotype came up many times. The rearrangement uses TRBV7-6 and TRBJ2-7, with D possibly being TRBD1 or TRBD2 (7 bases each). Deletions cut 1 base from V and 2 bases from J, with 15 bases between. This CDR3 spans 16 amino acids. CDR1 is SGHVS and CDR2 is FNYEAQ in the germline V gene. The CDR3 DNA is TGTGCCAGCAGCTTAGGGGAGGGACAGTTTCCCTACGAGCAGTACTTC. Its translation is CASSLGEGQFPYEQYF.

In its sample, this clonotype was seen a few times. The V gene is TRBV7-9, the J gene TRBJ2-5, with no clear D. From germline, CDR1 is SEHNR and CDR2 FQNEAQ (reference sequence). This CDR3 region has 13 residues. Trimming pared 5 bases from V and 1 base from J, leaving 8 bases between. CDR3 loop: CASSGRIQETQYF. CDR3 coding DNA: TGTGCCAGCAGCGGACGGATCCAAGAGACCCAGTACTTC.

The sample holds a few counts of this clonotype. The chain combines TRBV28 with TRBJ2-5, with 7 bases lining up with TRBD1. Trimming took 6 bases from V and 2 from J; bases not matched to a gene: 9. Germline lookup yields CDR1 MDHEN and CDR2 SYDVKM. The CDR3 covers 15 residues. The CDR3 nucleotides read TGTGCCAGCAGCAGTCTCCGGGACAGACAAGAGACCCAGTACTTC. It translates to CASSSLRDRQETQYF.

A remark on this clonotype: The conserved final phenylalanine or tryptophan is absent from the CDR3, which likely points to a read error. The rearrangement uses TRBV6-6 and TRBJ2-7, with TRBD1 matching 7 bases. Trimming removed 5 bases from V and 3 bases from J; junction bases left unmatched: 10. CDR1 MNHNY and CDR2 SVGAGI come from the germline V gene (reference sequence). This CDR3 has 15 residues. CDR3 DNA sequence: TGTGCCAGCAGTCTCCTGACAGGGATCCTCTACGAGCAGTACTCC. Translating it yields CASSLLTGILYEQYS.

This clonotype was counted at least ten times. The chain combines TRBV28 with TRBJ2-7; D uncertain. Germline V gene sequence: CDR1 MDHEN, CDR2 SYDVKM. V lost 6 bases to trimming and J lost 0 bases, with 9 bases between them. This CDR3 spans 13 amino acids. CDR3 coding DNA: TGTGCCAGCAGATTCGTTGACTCCTACGAGCAGTACTTC. It codes for CASRFVDSYEQYF.